This T cell receptor beta chain originates from a study of blood T cells in healthy people across ages. Primed by a sample-barcoded 5' primer and a J-beta primer mix, a second PCR proceeded for roughly 6 to 12 cycles. A single record per CDR3 protein comes from TCRdb applying MiXCR to the 5' RACE reads. The table lists about 1,500,000 distinct CDR3 sequences, 28% of them singletons. The CDR3 contains 16 residues. Per germline, CDR1 SGHRS and CDR2 YFSETQ. The V and J ends lost 2 bases and 1 base respectively, with 15 bases between them. On this clonotype: No antigen is known for it.

Study-wide points: Significant beta diversity loss was already apparent by age approximately 36, declining roughly linearly.

V gene TRBV5-1 combines with J gene TRBJ2-5; no clear D gene. Material for sequencing was blood. This receptor was obtained from a woman aged 25 to 39 in good health. The CDR3 DNA is TGCGCCAGCAGCTTCCACGAAGGATGGAGCCAAGAGACCCAGTACTTC. Translating gives CASSFHEGWSQETQYF.